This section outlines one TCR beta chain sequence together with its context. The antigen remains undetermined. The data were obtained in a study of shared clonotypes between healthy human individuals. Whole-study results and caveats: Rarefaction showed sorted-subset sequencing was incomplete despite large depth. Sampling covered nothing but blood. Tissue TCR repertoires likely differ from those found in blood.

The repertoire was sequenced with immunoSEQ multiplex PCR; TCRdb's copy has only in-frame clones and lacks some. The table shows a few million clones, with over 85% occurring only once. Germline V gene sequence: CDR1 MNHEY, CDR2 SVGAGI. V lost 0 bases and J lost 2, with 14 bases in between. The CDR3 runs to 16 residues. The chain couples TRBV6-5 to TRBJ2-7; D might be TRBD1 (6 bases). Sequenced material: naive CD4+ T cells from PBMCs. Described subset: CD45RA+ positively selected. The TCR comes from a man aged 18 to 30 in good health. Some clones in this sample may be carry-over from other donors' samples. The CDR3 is CASSYSNRDPAYEQYF. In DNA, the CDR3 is TGTGCCAGCAGTTACTCGAACAGGGACCCAGCCTACGAGCAGTACTTC.